The entry that follows covers one T cell receptor (beta chain) sequence. Antigen specificity is unknown. This sample is drawn from a study of cytomegalovirus exposure and HLA in healthy donors. Overall study context: An earlier analysis found some 100 million unique TCR beta sequences from 200 million or so T cells. When roughly 420 donors were genotyped, roughly 78% of them were found to fall in the Caucasian-associated ancestry cluster.

Germline loops: CDR1 SGHTA, CDR2 FQGTGA. This CDR3 has 16 amino acids. The V segment lost 8 bases and the J segment 4 bases; nucleotides outside the gene matches: 5. The PCR was carried out with 60 Vbeta primers and 13 Jbeta primers. Method: immunoSEQ multiplex PCR; TCRdb's copy keeps in-frame clones and lacks some. The sample consists of around 200,000 clones, 75% to 90% of them appearing once. Whole-study results and caveats: High specificity and sensitivity for cytomegalovirus status were reported for the classifier.

Specimen: PBMCs. The chain recombines TRBV7-3 with TRBJ2-2; 15 bases agree with TRBD2. This clonotype was obtained from a man aged 35-49 years in good health and CMV-seropositive. Here the CDR3 reads CASGLAGGPGTGELFF. The CDR3 nucleotides are TGTGCCAGCGGACTAGCGGGGGGGCCGGGCACCGGGGAGCTGTTTTTT.